This T cell receptor (beta chain) appears in the sequencing data of a study of cytomegalovirus exposure and HLA in healthy donors. PCR used 60 Vbeta primers and 13 Jbeta primers. The repertoire was sequenced with immunoSEQ multiplex PCR; TCRdb's copy has only in-frame clones and lacks some. The sample shows tens of thousands of clones, almost 85% of them seen only once. Regarding this clone: The antigen remains undetermined.

The CDR3 runs to 15 residues. With 5 bases removed from V and 2 bases from J, the gap between germline ends came to 16 bases. Per germline, CDR1 LNHNV and CDR2 YYDKDF (reference sequence). Notes on the study in general: Rare TCR sequences dominated, though some public TCRs recurred in many donors.

The rearrangement uses TRBV15 and TRBJ2-7, with D possibly TRBD2 on 7 matching bases. Sequenced sample: PBMCs. This sequence originates from a woman aged 18-35 years in good health and CMV-seropositive. The CDR3 DNA follows: TGTGCCACCAGCGAAGGGGGGGCCACCGCCTACGAGCAGTACTTC. It yields the protein CATSEGGATAYEQYF. Supplemented by reference TRBV15 and TRBJ2-7, the full variable domain reads DAMVIQNPRYQVTQFGKPVTLSCSQTLNHNVMYWYQQKSSQAPKLLFHYYDKDFNNEADTPDNFQSRRPNTSFCFLDIRSPGLGDTAMYLCATSEGGATAYEQYFGPGTRLTVT.